The 15 T cell receptor beta chains presented below share a single source sample, sequenced in a study of blood T cell repertoires in COVID-19. TCRdb keeps only in-frame clones here, not all; method: immunoSEQ multiplex PCR. The sample holds about 300,000 clones, around 89% seen once. The specimen sequenced was PBMCs or T cells enriched from blood (not recorded which). These receptors came from a woman aged 18-29 years with acute COVID-19.

V is TRBV6-5 and J is TRBJ2-3, with D maybe TRBD2 (6 bases). The CDR3 extends over 14 amino acids. V lost 8 bases and J 4 bases, leaving 16 bases between the germline ends. Per the germline V gene, CDR1 is MNHEY and CDR2 is SVGAGI. As DNA, the CDR3 is TGTGCCAGCTACTTTAGCGGCCGCCCAGATACGCAGTATTTT. This codes for CASYFSGRPDTQYF.

The chain couples TRBV7-9 to TRBJ1-1; TRBD1 matches 8 bases. The CDR3 contains 15 residues. Trimming at V came to 5 bases and at J to 0 bases, leaving 5 bases not matched to a gene. Germline V lookup: CDR1 SEHNR, CDR2 FQNEAQ (reference sequence). The CDR3 region has the DNA TGTGCCAGCAGCCCATGGACAGGGATGAACACTGAAGCTTTCTTT. Protein sequence: CASSPWTGMNTEAFF.

This chain connects TRBV6-5 to TRBJ1-2, with 9 bases identical to TRBD1. The CDR3 has 13 amino acids. V trimming: 4 bases; J trimming: 8 bases; junction bases outside the gene matches: 5. From germline, CDR1 is MNHEY and CDR2 SVGAGI. In DNA form, the CDR3 reads TGTGCCAGCAGTTTACAGGGGGCAGGAGGCTACACCTTC. This translates into CASSLQGAGGYTF.

The genes are TRBV11-2 and TRBJ2-1; 11 positions match TRBD2. Germline trimming cut 0 bases from V and 6 bases from J; bases unmatched to any gene: 7. Germline V lookup: CDR1 SGHAT, CDR2 FQNNGV. The CDR3 length is 17 residues. DNA for the CDR3: TGTGCCAGCAGCTTAGAGGGGTTGACTAGCGGGGTCAATGAGCAGTTCTTC. Amino acid sequence: CASSLEGLTSGVNEQFF.

The chain joins TRBV5-6 to TRBJ1-5; 7 nucleotides agree with TRBD1. Germline trimming cut 3 bases from V and 4 bases from J; bases unmatched to any gene: 4. This CDR3 is 14 amino acids long. From germline, CDR1 is SGHDT and CDR2 YYEEEE. Written as DNA, the CDR3 is TGTGCCAGCAGCTCGACAGGGAGGAATCAGCCCCAGCATTTT. Protein: CASSSTGRNQPQHF.

This chain connects TRBV7-8 to TRBJ1-5; a weak D match, TRBD1 (5 bases). Germline assignment: CDR1 SGHVS and CDR2 FQNEAQ. Deletions cut 2 bases from V and 0 bases from J, with 17 bases between. CDR3 length equals 18 residues. The CDR3 DNA reads as TGTGCCAGCAGCTTATCCACAGGCCTAACTTATAGCAATCAGCCCCAGCATTTT. It specifies CASSLSTGLTYSNQPQHF.

This sequence joins TRBV5-1 and TRBJ2-1; D perhaps matches TRBD2 (7 bases). Germline V gives CDR1 SGHRS, CDR2 YFSETQ. The CDR3 sequence is 18 residues long. Trimming pared 2 bases from V and 3 bases from J, leaving 21 bases between. The CDR3 loop reads CASSFPGGGGFNYNEQFF. The CDR3 coding sequence is TGCGCCAGCAGCTTCCCAGGAGGCGGGGGCTTTAACTACAATGAGCAGTTCTTC.

The CDR3 DNA sequence: TGTGCCAGCAGCCCGACCGGGACAGGGTGGTATGGCTACACCTTC. Translated: CASSPTGTGWYGYTF. V gene TRBV11-3 combines with J gene TRBJ1-2; 9 bases map to TRBD1. Losses at the gene ends were 5 bases for V and 5 bases for J; bases not matched to a gene: 9. The CDR3 extends over 15 amino acids. Germline V gives CDR1 SGHNT, CDR2 YENEEA.

The chain carries TRBV5-8 and TRBJ1-2, with D unclear. The V gene's germline CDR1 is SGHTS and CDR2 YDEGEE. The CDR3 has 15 amino acids. With 2 bases removed from V and 4 bases from J, the gap between germline ends came to 15 bases. CDR3 region: CASSFRGSGSYGYTF. The CDR3 DNA reads TGTGCCAGCAGCTTCCGAGGGAGTGGGAGCTATGGCTACACCTTC.

The genes are TRBV10-3 and TRBJ2-7; D not resolved. Germline V CDR1 and CDR2: ENHRY, SYGVKD. The CDR3 extends over 12 amino acids. V lost 2 bases and J 7 bases, leaving 9 bases between the germline ends. The CDR3 nucleotides are TGTGCCATCAGTGAGGCTCAGATAGAGCAGTACTTC. Its protein product is CAISEAQIEQYF.

This clone showed up just once. The chain is built from TRBV5-1 and TRBJ1-1, with D hard to call. The CDR3 covers 16 residues. Deletions cut 1 base from V and 4 bases from J, with 17 bases between. Germline CDR1 and CDR2: SGHRS and YFSETQ. The CDR3 sequence: CASSLTKSRLVTEAFF. The DNA of the CDR3 is TGCGCCAGCAGCTTGACGAAGTCTCGGTTGGTCACTGAAGCTTTCTTT.

This chain uses TRBV7-6 with TRBJ2-5, with D possibly matching TRBD1 (6 bases). With 0 bases removed from V and 4 bases from J, the gap between germline ends came to 6 bases. Germline-derived CDR1 and CDR2 are SGHVS and FNYEAQ. This CDR3 spans 13 amino acids. Written as DNA, the CDR3 is TGTGCCAGCAGCTTAGCGACAGGAGAGACCCAGTACTTC. Translation: CASSLATGETQYF. The entire variable domain, with the rest obtained from reference TRBV7-6 and TRBJ2-5, is as follows: GAGVSQSPRYKVTKRGQDVALRCDPISGHVSLYWYRQALGQGPEFLTYFNYEAQQDKSGLPNDRFSAERPEGSISTLTIQRTEQRDSAMYRCASSLATGETQYFGPGTRLLVL.

V usage is TRBV5-6 and J usage is TRBJ2-7; D unclear. V shed 2 bases and J shed 5 bases, with 5 bases lying between them. This CDR3 comprises 11 residues. Germline V gene lookup returns CDR1 SGHDT and CDR2 YYEEEE. The CDR3 is CASSLRDEQYF. Written as DNA, the CDR3 is TGTGCCAGCAGCTTAAGAGACGAGCAGTACTTC.

CDR3 residues: CTSSQEGPQDPSNQPQHF. The DNA for the CDR3 is TGCACCAGCAGCCAAGAGGGCCCGCAAGACCCGAGCAATCAGCCCCAGCATTTT. V and J are TRBV1 and TRBJ1-5; TRBD1, the table's D call, lacks a check against the DNA. TRBV1 is listed as a pseudogene. The CDR3 contains 18 residues.

Written as DNA, the CDR3 is TGCGCCAGCAGCTCTTTCACAGATACGCAGTATTTT. Its translation is CASSSFTDTQYF. The chain joins TRBV5-1 to TRBJ2-3; D unresolved. Germline CDR1 reads SGHRS; CDR2 reads YFSETQ. The CDR3 is 12 residues long. The V gene lost 3 bases and the J gene lost 2 bases, with 4 bases spanning the gap.